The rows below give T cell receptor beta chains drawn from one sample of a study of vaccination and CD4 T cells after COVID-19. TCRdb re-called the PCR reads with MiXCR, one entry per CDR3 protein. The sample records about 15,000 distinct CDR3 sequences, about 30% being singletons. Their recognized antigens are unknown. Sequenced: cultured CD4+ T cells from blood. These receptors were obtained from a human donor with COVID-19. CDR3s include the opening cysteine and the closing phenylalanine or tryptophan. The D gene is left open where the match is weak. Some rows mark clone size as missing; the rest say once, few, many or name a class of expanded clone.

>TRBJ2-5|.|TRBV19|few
CASNTPGYQETQYF
TGTGCCAGTAATACCCCAGGATACCAAGAGACCCAGTACTTC
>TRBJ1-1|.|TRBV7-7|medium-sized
CASSLSGGTEAFF
TGTGCTAGCAGCTTATCTGGGGGGACTGAAGCTTTCTTT
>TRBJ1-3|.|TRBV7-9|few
CASSLRGSSGNTIYF
TGTGCCAGCAGCTTACGCGGATCCTCTGGAAACACCATATATTTT
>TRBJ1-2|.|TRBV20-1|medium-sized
CSPGGRLDGYTF
TGCAGTCCCGGGGGGCGCTTGGATGGCTACACCTTC
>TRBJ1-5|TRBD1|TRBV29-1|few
CSVSGTGSAQHF
TGCAGCGTGTCCGGGACAGGTAGCGCCCAGCATTTT
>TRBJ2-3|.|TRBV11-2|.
CASSLVGVRTDTQYF
TGTGCCAGCAGCTTAGTAGGGGTCCGCACAGATACGCAGTATTTT
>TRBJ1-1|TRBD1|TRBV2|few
CASSERGAGGTEAFF
TGTGCCAGCAGTGAGAGGGGGGCAGGGGGCACTGAAGCTTTCTTT
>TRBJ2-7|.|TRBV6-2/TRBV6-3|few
CASSYLVVRGLPTYEQYF
TGTGCCAGCAGTTACTTGGTTGTTCGGGGGCTTCCTACCTACGAGCAGTACTTC
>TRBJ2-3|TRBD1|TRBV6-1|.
CASSPGQRTDTQYF
TGTGCCAGCAGTCCGGGACAGCGCACAGATACGCAGTATTTT
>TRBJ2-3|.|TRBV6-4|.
CASSDRGFTDTQYF
TGTGCCAGCAGTGACCGTGGATTCACAGATACGCAGTATTTT
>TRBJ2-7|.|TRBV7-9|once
CTSSLEGGAYEQYF
TGTACCAGCAGCTTAGAGGGGGGGGCCTACGAGCAGTACTTC
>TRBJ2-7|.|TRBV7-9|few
CASSFRTESSYEQYF
TGTGCCAGCAGCTTTAGGACTGAAAGCTCCTACGAGCAGTACTTC
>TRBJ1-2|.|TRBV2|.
CASLINYGYTF
TGTGCCAGCTTGATTAACTATGGCTACACCTTC
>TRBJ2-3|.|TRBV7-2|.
CASSYRRGRTDTQYF
TGTGCCAGCAGCTATAGACGGGGGCGCACAGATACGCAGTATTTT
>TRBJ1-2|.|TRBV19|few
CASSGSGRRVYGYTF
TGTGCCAGTAGTGGCTCCGGGAGACGGGTATATGGCTACACCTTC
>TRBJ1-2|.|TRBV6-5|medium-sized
CASSYSQAPYGYTF
TGTGCCAGCAGTTACTCGCAAGCCCCTTATGGCTACACCTTC
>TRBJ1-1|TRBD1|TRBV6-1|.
CASRGDRDEAFF
TGTGCCAGCAGGGGCGACAGGGACGAAGCTTTCTTT
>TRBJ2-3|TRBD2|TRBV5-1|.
CASSLVPGLAGGTDTQYF
TGCGCCAGCAGCTTGGTGCCGGGACTAGCGGGGGGCACAGATACGCAGTATTTT
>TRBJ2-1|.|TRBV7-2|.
CASSLASASSNEQFF
TGTGCCAGCAGCTTAGCGTCTGCGAGTTCCAATGAGCAGTTCTTC
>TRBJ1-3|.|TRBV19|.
CASQSGRFSGNTIYF
TGTGCCAGTCAGAGTGGGCGCTTCTCTGGAAACACCATATATTTT
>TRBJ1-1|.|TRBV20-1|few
CSARGVPGGTEAFF
TGCAGTGCGAGAGGGGTACCCGGGGGCACTGAAGCTTTCTTT
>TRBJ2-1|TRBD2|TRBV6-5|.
CASSSGLMVKVDEQFF
TGTGCCAGCAGTTCGGGACTAATGGTTAAGGTCGATGAGCAGTTCTTC
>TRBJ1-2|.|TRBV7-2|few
CASSLGRGAPGYGYTF
TGTGCCAGCAGCTTAGGCCGGGGGGCGCCAGGCTATGGCTACACCTTC
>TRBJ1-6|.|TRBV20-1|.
CSATPGLRAYNSPLHF
TGCAGTGCTACCCCGGGACTCCGGGCGTATAATTCACCCCTCCACTTT
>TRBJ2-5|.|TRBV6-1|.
CASVRGGGQETQYF
TGTGCCAGCGTGAGGGGGGGGGGCCAAGAGACCCAGTACTTC